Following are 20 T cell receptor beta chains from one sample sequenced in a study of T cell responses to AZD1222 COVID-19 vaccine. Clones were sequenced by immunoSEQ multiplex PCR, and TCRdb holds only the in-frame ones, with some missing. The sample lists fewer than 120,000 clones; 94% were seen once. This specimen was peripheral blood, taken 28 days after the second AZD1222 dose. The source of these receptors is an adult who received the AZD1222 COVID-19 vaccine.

CDR3: CASSFALQGDYGYTF. The CDR3 DNA reads TGTGCCAGCAGCTTCGCCCTACAGGGAGACTATGGCTACACCTTC. The J gene is TRBJ1-2, the V gene TRBV13; a weak D match, TRBD1 (6 bases). V lost 3 bases to trimming and J lost 3 bases, with 14 bases between them. This CDR3 has 15 amino acids. The germline CDR1 and CDR2 sequences are PRHDT and FYEKMQ (reference sequence).

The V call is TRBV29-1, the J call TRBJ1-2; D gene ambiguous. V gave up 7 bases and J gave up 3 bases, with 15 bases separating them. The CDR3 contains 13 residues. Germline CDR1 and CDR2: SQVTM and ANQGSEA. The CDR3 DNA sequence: TGCAGCGACGGACCGGGAGACCACTATGGCTACACCTTC. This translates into CSDGPGDHYGYTF.

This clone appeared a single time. CDR3 DNA: TGTGCCAGTCAAAGGATCCTCTCTGGAAACACCATATATTTT. It is translated as CASQRILSGNTIYF. The V call is TRBV19, the J call TRBJ1-3; D is unclear. The ends were cut back, 8 bases at V and 0 bases at J, with 11 bases in the middle. This CDR3 comprises 14 residues. Germline V CDR1 and CDR2: LNHDA, SQIVND (reference sequence).

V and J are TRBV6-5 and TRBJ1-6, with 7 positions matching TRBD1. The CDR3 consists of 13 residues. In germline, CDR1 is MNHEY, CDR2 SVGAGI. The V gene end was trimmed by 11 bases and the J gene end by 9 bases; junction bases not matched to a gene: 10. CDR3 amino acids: CAGSGRGSSPLHF. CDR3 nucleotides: TGTGCCGGATCGGGCAGGGGGAGTTCACCCCTCCACTTT.

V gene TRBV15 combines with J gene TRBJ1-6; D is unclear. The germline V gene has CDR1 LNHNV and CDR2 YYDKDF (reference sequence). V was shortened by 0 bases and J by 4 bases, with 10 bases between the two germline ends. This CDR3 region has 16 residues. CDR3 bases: TGTGCCACCAGCAGAGATAGGAGGGCGTATAATTCACCCCTCCACTTT. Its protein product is CATSRDRRAYNSPLHF.

In DNA, the CDR3 is TGTGCCAGCCTTCGCGGGGAGGTTCTAGATACGCAGTATTTT. Translated, it gives CASLRGEVLDTQYF. This chain uses TRBV7-9 with TRBJ2-3, with a weak D call TRBD2 (6 bases). The germline V gene encodes CDR1 SEHNR and CDR2 FQNEAQ (reference sequence). This CDR3 comprises 14 residues. Trimming stripped 8 bases from V and 5 bases from J, with 17 bases between.

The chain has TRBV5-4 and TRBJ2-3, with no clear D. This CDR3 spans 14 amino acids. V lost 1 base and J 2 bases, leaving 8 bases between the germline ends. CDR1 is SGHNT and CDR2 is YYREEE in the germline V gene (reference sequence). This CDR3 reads CASSLNYLTDTQYF. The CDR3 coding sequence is TGTGCCAGCAGCTTGAACTACCTCACAGATACGCAGTATTTT.

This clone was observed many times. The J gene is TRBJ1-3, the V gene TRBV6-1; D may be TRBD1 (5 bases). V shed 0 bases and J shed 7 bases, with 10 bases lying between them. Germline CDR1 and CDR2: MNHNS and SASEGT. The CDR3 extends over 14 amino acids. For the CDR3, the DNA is TGTGCCAGCAGTGAAGCATGGGGGAGGAACACCATATATTTT. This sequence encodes CASSEAWGRNTIYF.

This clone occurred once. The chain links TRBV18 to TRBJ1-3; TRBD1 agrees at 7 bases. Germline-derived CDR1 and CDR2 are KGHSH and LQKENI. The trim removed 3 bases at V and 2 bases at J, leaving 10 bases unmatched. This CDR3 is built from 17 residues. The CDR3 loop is CASSPATGRAAGNTIYF. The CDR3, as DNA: TGTGCCAGCTCACCGGCGACAGGGAGAGCAGCTGGAAACACCATATATTTT.

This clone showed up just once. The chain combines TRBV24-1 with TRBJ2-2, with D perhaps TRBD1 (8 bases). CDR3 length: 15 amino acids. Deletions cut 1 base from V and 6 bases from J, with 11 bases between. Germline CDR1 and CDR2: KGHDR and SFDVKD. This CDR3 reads CATSDFTGGAGELFF. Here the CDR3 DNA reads TGTGCCACCAGTGATTTCACAGGGGGGGCCGGGGAGCTGTTTTTT.

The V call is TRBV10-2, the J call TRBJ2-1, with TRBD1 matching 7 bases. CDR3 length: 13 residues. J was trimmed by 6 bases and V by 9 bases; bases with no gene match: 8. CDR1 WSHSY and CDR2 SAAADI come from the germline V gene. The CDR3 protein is CARSRDSSNEQFF. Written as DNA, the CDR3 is TGCGCCAGATCCCGGGACAGTTCCAATGAGCAGTTCTTC.

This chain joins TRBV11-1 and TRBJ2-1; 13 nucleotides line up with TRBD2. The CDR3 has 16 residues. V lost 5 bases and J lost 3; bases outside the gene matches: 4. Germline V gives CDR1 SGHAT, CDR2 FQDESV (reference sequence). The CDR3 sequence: CASSPGTSGNYNEQFF. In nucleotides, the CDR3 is TGTGCCAGCAGCCCAGGGACTAGCGGGAACTACAATGAGCAGTTCTTC. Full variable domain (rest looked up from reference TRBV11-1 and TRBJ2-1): EAEVAQSPRYKITEKSQAVAFWCDPISGHATLYWYRQILGQGPELLVQFQDESVVDDSQLPKDRFSAERLKGVDSTLKIQPAELGDSAMYLCASSPGTSGNYNEQFFGPGTRLTVL.

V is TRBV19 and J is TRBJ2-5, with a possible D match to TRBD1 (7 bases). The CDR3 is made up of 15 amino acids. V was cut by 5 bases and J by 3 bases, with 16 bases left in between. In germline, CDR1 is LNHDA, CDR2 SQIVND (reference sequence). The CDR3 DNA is TGTGCCAGTAGTTTGGGGAGGACAGGTAAAGAGACCCAGTACTTC. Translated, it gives CASSLGRTGKETQYF.

CDR3 region: CASSSLRGSSYEQYF. The CDR3 DNA reads TGTGCCAGCAGCTCCTTAAGGGGGAGCTCCTACGAGCAGTACTTC. The chain joins TRBV13 to TRBJ2-7, with a tentative D call TRBD1 (6 bases). Trimming took 4 bases from V and 0 from J, leaving 13 bases between them. Germline assignment: CDR1 PRHDT and CDR2 FYEKMQ (reference sequence). CDR3 length: 15 residues.

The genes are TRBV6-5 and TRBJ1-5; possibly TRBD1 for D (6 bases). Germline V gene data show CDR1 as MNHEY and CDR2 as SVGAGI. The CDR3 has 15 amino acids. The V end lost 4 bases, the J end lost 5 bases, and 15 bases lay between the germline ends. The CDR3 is CASSWDTPTYQPQHF. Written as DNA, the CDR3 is TGTGCCAGCAGTTGGGACACCCCGACGTATCAGCCCCAGCATTTT.

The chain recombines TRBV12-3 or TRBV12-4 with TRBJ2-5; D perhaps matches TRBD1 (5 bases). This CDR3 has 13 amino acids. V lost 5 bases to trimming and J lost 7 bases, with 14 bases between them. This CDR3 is CASSPIWQGTQYF. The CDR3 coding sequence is TGTGCCAGCAGTCCAATCTGGCAGGGGACCCAGTACTTC.

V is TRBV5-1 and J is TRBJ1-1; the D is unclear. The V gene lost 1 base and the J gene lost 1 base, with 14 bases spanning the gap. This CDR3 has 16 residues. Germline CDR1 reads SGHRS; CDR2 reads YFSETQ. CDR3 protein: CASSLFGISRNTEAFF. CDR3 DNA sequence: TGCGCCAGCAGCTTGTTTGGGATATCGCGGAACACTGAAGCTTTCTTT.

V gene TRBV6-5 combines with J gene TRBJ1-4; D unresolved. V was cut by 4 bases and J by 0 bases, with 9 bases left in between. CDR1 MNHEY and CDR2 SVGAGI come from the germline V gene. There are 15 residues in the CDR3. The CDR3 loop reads CASSSNSATNEKLFF. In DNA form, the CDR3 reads TGTGCCAGCAGTTCCAACAGTGCAACTAATGAAAAACTGTTTTTT.

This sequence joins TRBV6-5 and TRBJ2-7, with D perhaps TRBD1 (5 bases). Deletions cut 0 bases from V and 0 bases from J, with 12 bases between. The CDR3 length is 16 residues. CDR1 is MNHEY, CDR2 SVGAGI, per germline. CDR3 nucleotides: TGTGCCAGCAGTTACTCGTACAGGAGCCTCTCCTACGAGCAGTACTTC. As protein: CASSYSYRSLSYEQYF.

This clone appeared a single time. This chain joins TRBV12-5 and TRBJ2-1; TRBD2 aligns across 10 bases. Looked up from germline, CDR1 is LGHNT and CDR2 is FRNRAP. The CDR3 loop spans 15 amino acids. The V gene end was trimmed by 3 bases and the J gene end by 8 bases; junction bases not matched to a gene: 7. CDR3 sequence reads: CASGLAGGAPYEQFF. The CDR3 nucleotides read TGTGCTAGTGGTTTAGCGGGAGGGGCTCCGTATGAGCAGTTCTTC.